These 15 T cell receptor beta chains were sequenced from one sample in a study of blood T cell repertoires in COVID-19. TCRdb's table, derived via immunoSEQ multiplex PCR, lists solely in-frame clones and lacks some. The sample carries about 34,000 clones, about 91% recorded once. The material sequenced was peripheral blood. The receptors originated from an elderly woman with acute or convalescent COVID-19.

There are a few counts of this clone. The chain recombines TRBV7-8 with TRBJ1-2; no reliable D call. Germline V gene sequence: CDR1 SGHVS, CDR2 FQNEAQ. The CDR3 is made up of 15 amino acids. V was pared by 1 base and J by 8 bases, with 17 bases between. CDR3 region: CASSLGVTGIGGYTF. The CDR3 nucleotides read TGTGCCAGCAGCTTAGGGGTTACGGGGATTGGCGGCTACACCTTC.

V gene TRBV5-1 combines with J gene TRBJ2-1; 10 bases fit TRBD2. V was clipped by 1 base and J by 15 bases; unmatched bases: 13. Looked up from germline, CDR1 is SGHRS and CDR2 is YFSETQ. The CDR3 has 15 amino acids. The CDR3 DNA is TGCGCCAGCAGCTTGTTTGGTTCGGTAGCGGGGGGACGGTTCTTC. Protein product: CASSLFGSVAGGRFF.

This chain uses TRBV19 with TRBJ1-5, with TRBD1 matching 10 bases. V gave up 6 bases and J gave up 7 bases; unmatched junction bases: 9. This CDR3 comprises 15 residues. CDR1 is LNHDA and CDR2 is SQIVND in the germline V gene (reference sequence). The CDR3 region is CASSGQDRGWQPQHF. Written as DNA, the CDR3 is TGTGCCAGTAGCGGGCAGGACAGGGGGTGGCAGCCCCAGCATTTT. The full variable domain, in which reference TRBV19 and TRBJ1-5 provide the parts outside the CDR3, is DGGITQSPKYLFRKEGQNVTLSCEQNLNHDAMYWYRQDPGQGLRLIYYSQIVNDFQKGDIAEGYSVSREKKESFPLTVTSAQKNPTAFYLCASSGQDRGWQPQHFGDGTRLSIL.

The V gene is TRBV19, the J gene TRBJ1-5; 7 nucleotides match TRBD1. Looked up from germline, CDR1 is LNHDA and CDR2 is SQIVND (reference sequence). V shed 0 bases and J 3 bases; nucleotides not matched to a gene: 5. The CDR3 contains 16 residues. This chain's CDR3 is CASSIDLDRDNQPQHF. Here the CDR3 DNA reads TGTGCCAGTAGTATAGATCTAGACAGGGACAATCAGCCCCAGCATTTT. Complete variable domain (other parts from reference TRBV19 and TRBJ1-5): DGGITQSPKYLFRKEGQNVTLSCEQNLNHDAMYWYRQDPGQGLRLIYYSQIVNDFQKGDIAEGYSVSREKKESFPLTVTSAQKNPTAFYLCASSIDLDRDNQPQHFGDGTRLSIL.

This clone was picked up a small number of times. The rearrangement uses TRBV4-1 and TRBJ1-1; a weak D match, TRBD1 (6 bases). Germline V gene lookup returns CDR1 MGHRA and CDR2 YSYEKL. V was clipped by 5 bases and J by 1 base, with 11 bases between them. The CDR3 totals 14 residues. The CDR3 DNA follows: TGCGCCAGCAGCTATGGACAGAGGAACACTGAAGCTTTCTTT. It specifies CASSYGQRNTEAFF.

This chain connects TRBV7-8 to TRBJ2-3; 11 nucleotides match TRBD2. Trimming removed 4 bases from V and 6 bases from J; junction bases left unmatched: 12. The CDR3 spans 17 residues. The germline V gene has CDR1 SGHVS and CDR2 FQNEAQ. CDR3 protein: CASSSRISGGALDTQYF. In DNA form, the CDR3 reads TGTGCCAGCAGCTCCAGGATTAGCGGGGGGGCCCTGGATACGCAGTATTTT.

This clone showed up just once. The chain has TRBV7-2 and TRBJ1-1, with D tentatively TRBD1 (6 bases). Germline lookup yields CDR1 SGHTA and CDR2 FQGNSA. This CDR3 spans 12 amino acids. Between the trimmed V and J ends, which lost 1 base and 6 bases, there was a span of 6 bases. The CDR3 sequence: CASSLDRAEAFF. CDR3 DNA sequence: TGTGCCAGCAGCTTAGACAGGGCTGAAGCTTTCTTT.

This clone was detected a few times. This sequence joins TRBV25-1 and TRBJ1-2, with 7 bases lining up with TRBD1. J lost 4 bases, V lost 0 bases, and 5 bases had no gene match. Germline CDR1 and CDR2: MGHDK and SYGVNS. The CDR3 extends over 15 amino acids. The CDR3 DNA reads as TGTGCCAGCAGTGAATATGGTCAGGGGGTCTATGGCTACACCTTC. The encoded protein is CASSEYGQGVYGYTF.

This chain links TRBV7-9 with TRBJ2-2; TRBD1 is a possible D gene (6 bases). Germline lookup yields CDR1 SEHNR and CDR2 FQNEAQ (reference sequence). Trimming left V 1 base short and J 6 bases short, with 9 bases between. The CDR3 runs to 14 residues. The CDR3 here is CASSLGTGPGELFF. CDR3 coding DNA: TGTGCCAGCAGCTTAGGAACAGGGCCCGGGGAGCTGTTTTTT.

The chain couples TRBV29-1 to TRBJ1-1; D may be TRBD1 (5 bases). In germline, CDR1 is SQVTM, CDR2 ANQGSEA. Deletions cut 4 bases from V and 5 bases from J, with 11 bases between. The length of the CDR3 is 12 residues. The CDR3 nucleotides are TGCAGCGTTGCAGGGATAGATACTGAAGCTTTCTTT. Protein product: CSVAGIDTEAFF.

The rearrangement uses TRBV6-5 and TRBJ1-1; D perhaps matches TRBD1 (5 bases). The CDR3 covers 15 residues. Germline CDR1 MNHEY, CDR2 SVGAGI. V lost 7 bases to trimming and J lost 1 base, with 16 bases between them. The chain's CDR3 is CASTTEWGGNTEAFF. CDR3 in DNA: TGTGCCAGCACCACCGAGTGGGGGGGGAACACTGAAGCTTTCTTT.

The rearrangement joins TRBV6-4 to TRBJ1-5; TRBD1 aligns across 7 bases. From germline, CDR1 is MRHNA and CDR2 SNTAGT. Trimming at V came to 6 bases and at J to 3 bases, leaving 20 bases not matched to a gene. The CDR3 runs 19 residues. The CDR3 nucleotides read TGTGCCAGCAGCGAGATTGGGACAGCGGGAGAGGGGAACAATCAGCCCCAGCATTTT. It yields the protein CASSEIGTAGEGNNQPQHF.

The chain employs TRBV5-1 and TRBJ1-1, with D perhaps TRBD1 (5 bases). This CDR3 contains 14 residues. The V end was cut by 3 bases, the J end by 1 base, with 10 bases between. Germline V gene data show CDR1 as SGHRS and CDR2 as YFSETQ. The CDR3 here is CASSSQGTNTEAFF. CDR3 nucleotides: TGCGCCAGCAGCTCTCAGGGTACGAACACTGAAGCTTTCTTT.

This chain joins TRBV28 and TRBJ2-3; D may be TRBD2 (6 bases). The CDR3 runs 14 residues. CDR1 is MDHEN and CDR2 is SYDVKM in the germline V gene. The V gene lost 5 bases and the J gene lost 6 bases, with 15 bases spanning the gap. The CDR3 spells CASSLRTTADTQYF. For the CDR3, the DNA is TGTGCCAGCAGTCTCCGGACTACCGCCGATACGCAGTATTTT.

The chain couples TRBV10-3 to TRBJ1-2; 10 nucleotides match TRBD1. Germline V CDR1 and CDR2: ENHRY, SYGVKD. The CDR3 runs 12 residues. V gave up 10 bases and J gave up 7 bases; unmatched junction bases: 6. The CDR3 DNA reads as TGTGCCACCAGACAGGGGGCGACTGGCTACACCTTC. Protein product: CATRQGATGYTF.